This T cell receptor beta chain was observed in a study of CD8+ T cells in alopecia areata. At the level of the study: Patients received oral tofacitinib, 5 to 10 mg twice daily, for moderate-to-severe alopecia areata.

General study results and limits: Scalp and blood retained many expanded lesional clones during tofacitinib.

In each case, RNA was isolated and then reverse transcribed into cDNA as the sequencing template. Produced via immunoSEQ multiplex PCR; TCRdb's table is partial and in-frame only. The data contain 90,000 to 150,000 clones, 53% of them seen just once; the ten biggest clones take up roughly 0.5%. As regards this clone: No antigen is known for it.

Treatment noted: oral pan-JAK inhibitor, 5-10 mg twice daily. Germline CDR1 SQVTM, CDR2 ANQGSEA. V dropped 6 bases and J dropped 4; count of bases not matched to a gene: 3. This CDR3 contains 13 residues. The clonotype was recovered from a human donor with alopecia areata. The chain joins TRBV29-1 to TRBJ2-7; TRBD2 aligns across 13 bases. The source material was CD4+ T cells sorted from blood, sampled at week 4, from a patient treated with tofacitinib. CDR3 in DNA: TGCAGCGTCGGGGGACTAGCGGGGTACGAGCAGTACTTC. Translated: CSVGGLAGYEQYF.